The T cell receptor (beta chain) under discussion was sequenced for a study of cytomegalovirus exposure and HLA in healthy donors. Use of 60 Vbeta and 13 Jbeta primers characterized the PCR. Assay used: immunoSEQ multiplex PCR; TCRdb lists only in-frame clones, some missing. The sample shows under 200,000 clones, 75% to 90% of them seen only once. This clonotype originated in a woman aged 18-29 years in good health and CMV-seronegative. The sample comprised PBMCs.

CDR3 sequence reads: CASSEVEGVSTDTQYF. CDR3 DNA sequence: TGTGCCAGCAGTGAAGTTGAGGGAGTATCGACAGATACGCAGTATTTT. This chain links TRBV6-1 with TRBJ2-3, with D maybe TRBD2 (5 bases). CDR3 length: 16 residues. Looked up from germline, CDR1 is MNHNS and CDR2 is SASEGT. V lost 1 base and J 3 bases, leaving 14 bases between the germline ends.